The rows below give T cell receptor beta chains drawn from one sample of a study of blood T cell repertoires in COVID-19. Sequencing was performed with immunoSEQ multiplex PCR; in TCRdb, only in-frame clones are kept and a portion is missing. The table shows 250,000 or so clones, with about 90% occurring only once. The sequenced sample was peripheral blood. These receptors were taken from a woman in her forties who had recovered from COVID-19. Each CDR3 is given with its conserved first and last residue. The order of the fields is D gene, J gene, CDR3 length, clone size, V gene, CDR3 protein, CDR3 DNA. D genes are given only for firm matches. Not every row has a clone size; where given, it reads once, few, many or a size class.

d_call: TRBD1
j_call: TRBJ1-5
cdr3_length: 20
clone_size: once
v_call: TRBV2
cdr3_aa: CASSHRRGTGLGVGNQPQHF
cdr3_nt: TGTGCCAGCTCCCACCGCAGGGGGACAGGTCTTGGAGTTGGTAATCAGCCCCAGCATTTT

d_call: -
j_call: TRBJ2-3
cdr3_length: 15
clone_size: -
v_call: TRBV10-3
cdr3_aa: CAITRGSLSTDTQYF
cdr3_nt: TGTGCCATCACCCGGGGATCGCTCAGCACAGATACGCAGTATTTT

d_call: TRBD2
j_call: TRBJ2-7
cdr3_length: 13
clone_size: -
v_call: TRBV11-2
cdr3_aa: CASRRLASYEQYF
cdr3_nt: TGTGCCAGCAGGAGACTAGCCTCCTACGAGCAGTACTTC

d_call: -
j_call: TRBJ1-1
cdr3_length: 16
clone_size: -
v_call: TRBV19
cdr3_aa: CASSNQVRNMNTEAFF
cdr3_nt: TGTGCCAGTAGCAACCAAGTGCGGAACATGAACACTGAAGCTTTCTTT

d_call: -
j_call: TRBJ2-6
cdr3_length: 13
clone_size: -
v_call: TRBV5-4
cdr3_aa: CASSFQGANVLTF
cdr3_nt: TGTGCCAGCAGCTTCCAGGGGGCCAACGTCCTGACTTTC

d_call: -
j_call: TRBJ2-3
cdr3_length: 14
clone_size: -
v_call: TRBV6-5
cdr3_aa: CASSYVSSTDTQYF
cdr3_nt: TGTGCCAGCAGTTATGTCAGTAGCACAGATACGCAGTATTTT

d_call: -
j_call: TRBJ1-4
cdr3_length: 13
clone_size: -
v_call: TRBV11-2
cdr3_aa: CASSLVREEKLFF
cdr3_nt: TGTGCCAGCAGCTTAGTACGTGAGGAAAAACTGTTTTTT

d_call: -
j_call: TRBJ1-4
cdr3_length: 13
clone_size: few
v_call: TRBV30
cdr3_aa: CAWSPFSVEKLFF
cdr3_nt: TGTGCCTGGAGCCCTTTCTCAGTTGAAAAACTGTTTTTT

d_call: -
j_call: TRBJ2-1
cdr3_length: 13
clone_size: -
v_call: TRBV11-2
cdr3_aa: CASRRGEYNEQFF
cdr3_nt: TGTGCCAGCAGACGAGGTGAATACAATGAGCAGTTCTTC

d_call: TRBD1
j_call: TRBJ2-7
cdr3_length: 14
clone_size: -
v_call: TRBV18
cdr3_aa: CASSPGQFTYEQYF
cdr3_nt: TGTGCCAGCTCACCGGGACAGTTTACCTACGAGCAGTACTTC

d_call: -
j_call: TRBJ1-6
cdr3_length: 16
clone_size: -
v_call: TRBV10-3
cdr3_aa: CAITSRLPGLNSPLHF
cdr3_nt: TGTGCCATCACCTCCAGGCTCCCGGGACTAAATTCACCCCTCCACTTT

d_call: -
j_call: TRBJ1-6
cdr3_length: 16
clone_size: -
v_call: TRBV4-3
cdr3_aa: CASSRDRSNYNSPLHF
cdr3_nt: TGCGCCAGCAGCCGAGACAGGTCAAACTATAATTCACCCCTCCACTTT

d_call: -
j_call: TRBJ2-2
cdr3_length: 14
clone_size: -
v_call: TRBV6-6
cdr3_aa: CASSYSGGTGELFF
cdr3_nt: TGTGCCAGCAGTTACTCAGGGGGCACCGGGGAGCTGTTTTTT

d_call: TRBD1
j_call: TRBJ1-1
cdr3_length: 15
clone_size: once
v_call: TRBV27
cdr3_aa: CASSLRGTGDTEAFF
cdr3_nt: TGTGCCAGCAGTTTACGTGGGACAGGGGACACTGAAGCTTTCTTT

d_call: -
j_call: TRBJ2-7
cdr3_length: 14
clone_size: -
v_call: TRBV5-1
cdr3_aa: CASSSWGRHYEQYF
cdr3_nt: TGCGCCAGCAGCTCATGGGGGCGCCACTACGAGCAGTACTTC

d_call: TRBD1
j_call: TRBJ1-1
cdr3_length: 15
clone_size: -
v_call: TRBV7-6
cdr3_aa: CASSRHGQGGTEAFF
cdr3_nt: TGTGCCAGCAGTCGACACGGACAGGGTGGGACTGAAGCTTTCTTT

d_call: TRBD1
j_call: TRBJ1-2
cdr3_length: 18
clone_size: -
v_call: TRBV5-6
cdr3_aa: CASSLAGTGFVLDYGYTF
cdr3_nt: TGTGCCAGCAGCTTGGCGGGGACAGGGTTTGTTTTGGACTATGGCTACACCTTC

d_call: -
j_call: TRBJ1-3
cdr3_length: 16
clone_size: -
v_call: TRBV21-1
cdr3_aa: CASSKVTRAGGNTIYF
cdr3_nt: TGTGCCAGCAGCAAAGTGACCAGGGCGGGGGGAAACACCATATATTTT

d_call: -
j_call: TRBJ2-1
cdr3_length: 14
clone_size: -
v_call: TRBV14
cdr3_aa: CASSRQVSYNEQFF
cdr3_nt: TGTGCCAGCAGTCGTCAGGTGAGCTACAATGAGCAGTTCTTC

d_call: -
j_call: TRBJ2-2
cdr3_length: 14
clone_size: once
v_call: TRBV2
cdr3_aa: CASINFANTGELFF
cdr3_nt: TGTGCCAGCATAAACTTTGCGAACACCGGGGAGCTGTTTTTT

d_call: TRBD1
j_call: TRBJ1-2
cdr3_length: 14
clone_size: -
v_call: TRBV6-4
cdr3_aa: CASSVRQGAEGYTF
cdr3_nt: TGTGCCAGCAGTGTTCGACAGGGGGCCGAGGGCTACACCTTC

d_call: TRBD1
j_call: TRBJ2-7
cdr3_length: 13
clone_size: -
v_call: TRBV7-6
cdr3_aa: CASSRQGEHEQYF
cdr3_nt: TGTGCCAGCAGCCGACAGGGTGAGCACGAGCAGTACTTC

d_call: -
j_call: TRBJ1-2
cdr3_length: 13
clone_size: -
v_call: TRBV5-1
cdr3_aa: CASSFGADHGYTF
cdr3_nt: TGCGCCAGCAGCTTTGGGGCCGATCATGGCTACACCTTC

d_call: -
j_call: TRBJ2-1
cdr3_length: 13
clone_size: -
v_call: TRBV6-6
cdr3_aa: CASSRGTYNEQFF
cdr3_nt: TGTGCCAGCAGCCGCGGGACCTACAATGAGCAGTTCTTC

d_call: TRBD2
j_call: TRBJ2-1
cdr3_length: 16
clone_size: -
v_call: TRBV6-2/TRBV6-3
cdr3_aa: CASSRTSGGPLDEQFF
cdr3_nt: TGTGCCAGCAGCCGTACTAGCGGGGGCCCCCTTGATGAGCAGTTCTTC

d_call: -
j_call: TRBJ2-3
cdr3_length: 15
clone_size: -
v_call: TRBV13
cdr3_aa: CASSPGVLHTDTQYF
cdr3_nt: TGTGCCAGCAGCCCGGGGGTCCTACACACAGATACGCAGTATTTT

d_call: -
j_call: TRBJ1-2
cdr3_length: 13
clone_size: -
v_call: TRBV5-1
cdr3_aa: CASSLRGSYGYTF
cdr3_nt: TGCGCCAGCAGCTTGCGGGGAAGCTATGGCTACACCTTC

d_call: TRBD1
j_call: TRBJ1-2
cdr3_length: 14
clone_size: -
v_call: TRBV6-5
cdr3_aa: CASSLKTGPYGYTF
cdr3_nt: TGTGCCAGCAGCCTAAAGACAGGGCCCTATGGCTACACCTTC

d_call: TRBD2
j_call: TRBJ2-7
cdr3_length: 16
clone_size: -
v_call: TRBV18
cdr3_aa: CASSPPGSGGAAEQYF
cdr3_nt: TGTGCCAGCTCACCACCGGGAAGCGGGGGTGCCGCCGAGCAGTACTTC

d_call: -
j_call: TRBJ1-1
cdr3_length: 13
clone_size: -
v_call: TRBV6-1
cdr3_aa: CASSDRGPTEAFF
cdr3_nt: TGTGCCAGCAGTGACAGGGGTCCTACCGAAGCTTTCTTT

d_call: -
j_call: TRBJ1-5
cdr3_length: 19
clone_size: -
v_call: TRBV29-1
cdr3_aa: CSVDGGDIWGMDSNQPQHF
cdr3_nt: TGCAGCGTTGATGGGGGGGACATTTGGGGTATGGATAGCAATCAGCCCCAGCATTTT

d_call: -
j_call: TRBJ2-7
cdr3_length: 13
clone_size: -
v_call: TRBV12-5
cdr3_aa: CASGRESSYEQYF
cdr3_nt: TGTGCTAGTGGGCGAGAGTCCTCCTACGAGCAGTACTTC

d_call: -
j_call: TRBJ2-7
cdr3_length: 13
clone_size: -
v_call: TRBV6-5
cdr3_aa: CASSQGHSYEQYF
cdr3_nt: TGTGCCAGCAGTCAGGGACATTCCTACGAGCAGTACTTC

d_call: TRBD2
j_call: TRBJ2-3
cdr3_length: 15
clone_size: -
v_call: TRBV27
cdr3_aa: CASRESGGAADTQYF
cdr3_nt: TGTGCCAGCAGGGAGAGCGGGGGGGCAGCAGATACGCAGTATTTT

d_call: -
j_call: TRBJ2-6
cdr3_length: 16
clone_size: few
v_call: TRBV19
cdr3_aa: CASSPQQGSGANVLTF
cdr3_nt: TGTGCCAGTAGTCCCCAACAGGGTTCTGGGGCCAACGTCCTGACTTTC

d_call: -
j_call: TRBJ2-2
cdr3_length: 14
clone_size: -
v_call: TRBV5-5
cdr3_aa: CASSFNQGSGELFF
cdr3_nt: TGTGCCAGCAGCTTCAATCAGGGTAGCGGGGAGCTGTTTTTT

d_call: -
j_call: TRBJ2-3
cdr3_length: 13
clone_size: few
v_call: TRBV7-3
cdr3_aa: CASSLNSGDTQYF
cdr3_nt: TGTGCCAGCAGCTTAAATTCAGGGGATACGCAGTATTTT